This T cell receptor beta chain came from a study of cytomegalovirus exposure and HLA in healthy donors. Across the study: Prior work identified more than 90 million unique TCR beta sequences in 150 million to 200 million T cells. Points from the study as a whole: What was likely a sequencing artifact was a cluster of highly shared sequence variants. Most TCR beta V segments were productive about 87% or about 30% of the time in an earlier analysis.

Unmatched junction bases numbered 6, after V lost 1 base and J lost 3 bases. This CDR3 has 15 residues. The germline CDR1 and CDR2 sequences are LNHDA and SQIVND (reference sequence). This clone has only a few counts. Antigen: not known. PCR primers comprised 60 Vbeta and 13 Jbeta primers. Libraries were prepared by immunoSEQ multiplex PCR; TCRdb keeps only in-frame clonotypes and omits some of them. Altogether around 130,000 clones are present, about four fifths being singletons, with the ten largest covering around 1.6%. Specimen: PBMCs. The chain joins TRBV19 to TRBJ2-7; 7 bases are shared with TRBD1. This clonotype was sampled from a woman aged 18-29 years in good health and CMV-seronegative. CDR3 region: CASSIGAQGVYEQYF. CDR3 in DNA: TGTGCCAGTAGTATAGGTGCCCAGGGGGTCTACGAGCAGTACTTC.